The 19 T cell receptor beta chains below come from one sample, sequenced in a study of CD8+ T cells in alopecia areata (dated by TCRdb to the late 2010s). Libraries were constructed by the immunoSEQ multiplex PCR assay. To provide template for TCR sequencing, every sample had RNA extracted and reverse transcribed into cDNA. TCRdb obtained this table from immuneACCESS and retained in-frame rearrangements with V and J assigned. These tables miss some clones; where compared with another copy, unresolved V genes account for less than half of the shortfall, and the remainder is unexplained. The sample records under 25,000 clones, 66% of which are singletons. In total, the top ten clones hold 6% to 7% of the sample. Sample time point, as interpreted from the label and publication: baseline before oral tofacitinib. From alopecia areata patients, peripheral blood was collected along with lesional scalp punch biopsies.

The starting material was skin, obtained at week 0. All receptors come from a human donor with alopecia areata.

V and J are TRBV6-1 and TRBJ2-5; TRBD1 matches 7 bases. This CDR3 comprises 15 residues. The germline V gene encodes CDR1 MNHNS and CDR2 SASEGT. V shed 5 bases and J 4 bases; nucleotides not matched to a gene: 10. CDR3: CASSSDRRGRETQYF. The DNA of the CDR3 is TGTGCCAGCAGTTCCGATAGAAGGGGGCGAGAGACCCAGTACTTC.

The chain links TRBV5-5 to TRBJ2-3; 8 nucleotides line up with TRBD2. Per germline, CDR1 SGHKS and CDR2 YYEKEE (reference sequence). This CDR3 is built from 14 residues. V gave up 4 bases and J gave up 4 bases; unmatched junction bases: 5. CDR3 protein: CASSTGTRSDTQYF. The CDR3 region has the DNA TGTGCCAGCAGCACCGGGACTAGGTCAGATACGCAGTATTTT.

V and J are TRBV5-4 and TRBJ2-3; 10 nucleotides match TRBD2. This CDR3 region has 16 residues. The germline V gene encodes CDR1 SGHNT and CDR2 YYREEE (reference sequence). The V and J ends lost 2 bases and 1 base, in that order; junction bases with no gene match: 4. This CDR3 reads CASSLSGGGRTDTQYF. The CDR3 DNA reads as TGTGCCAGCAGCTTAAGCGGGGGGGGACGCACAGATACGCAGTATTTT.

This clone was picked up a small number of times. This chain uses TRBV4-3 with TRBJ2-7, with D possibly being TRBD2 (5 bases). Looked up from germline, CDR1 is LGHNA and CDR2 is YSLEER. The length of the CDR3 is 14 residues. Trimming removed 0 bases from V and 1 base from J, with 7 bases in between. CDR3 residues: CASSQEERSYEQYF. The CDR3 bases are TGCGCCAGCAGCCAAGAAGAGCGGTCCTACGAGCAGTACTTC.

This clone was seen a single time. This chain joins TRBV6-5 and TRBJ2-1, with 8 bases fitting TRBD2. V gave up 8 bases and J gave up 6 bases; unmatched junction bases: 12. Germline CDR1 MNHEY, CDR2 SVGAGI. CDR3 length: 15 amino acids. For the CDR3, the DNA is TGTGCCAGCTTTACATTGGGGCTAGCGGGCAATGAGCAGTTCTTC. Its protein is CASFTLGLAGNEQFF.

The chain joins TRBV7-3 to TRBJ2-1, with 10 bases matching TRBD2. Germline V lookup: CDR1 SGHTA, CDR2 FQGTGA. Germline trimming cut 5 bases from V and 2 bases from J; bases unmatched to any gene: 3. CDR3 length: 15 amino acids. The CDR3 loop is CASSRSGGAYNEQFF. DNA for the CDR3: TGTGCCAGCAGCCGAAGCGGGGGGGCCTACAATGAGCAGTTCTTC.

The chain is built from TRBV19 and TRBJ1-5; 8 nucleotides align to TRBD1. J was trimmed by 9 bases and V by 10 bases; bases with no gene match: 8. This CDR3 is 12 amino acids long. Germline lookup yields CDR1 LNHDA and CDR2 SQIVND (reference sequence). In DNA, the CDR3 is TGTGCCACCTGGACAGGGCAAGGGCCCCAGCATTTT. Translation gives CATWTGQGPQHF.

The chain joins TRBV5-4 to TRBJ2-1, with D maybe TRBD2 (5 bases). Trimming cost V 0 bases and J 4 bases, with 14 bases left between them. Germline CDR1 is SGHNT and CDR2 is YYREEE (reference sequence). The CDR3 is 16 residues long. The CDR3 nucleotides are TGTGCCAGCAGCTTGGCCCCACTAGGAGGTTACAATGAGCAGTTCTTC. This gives the protein CASSLAPLGGYNEQFF.

Within the sample, this clone is large. CDR3 sequence (DNA): TGTGCCAGCAGCAAAAAGTGGGGGATACTCTATGGCTACACCTTC. Residues: CASSKKWGILYGYTF. The chain uses TRBV2 and TRBJ1-2; weak D call: TRBD1 (5 bases). There are 15 residues in the CDR3. The germline CDR1 and CDR2 sequences are SNHLY and FYNNEI. The ends were cut back, 6 bases at V and 4 bases at J, with 18 bases in the middle.

The count of this clone is one. This sequence joins TRBV10-3 and TRBJ2-3; tentative D call: TRBD2 (6 bases). Trimming stripped 4 bases from V and 0 bases from J, with 11 bases between. Germline V gene data show CDR1 as ENHRY and CDR2 as SYGVKD. CDR3 length: 15 residues. The CDR3 DNA reads as TGTGCCATCAGTGGGAGGGACTCTAGCACAGATACGCAGTATTTT. This gives the protein CAISGRDSSTDTQYF.

This chain connects TRBV7-9 to TRBJ1-1; a weak D match, TRBD1 (6 bases). Trimming pared 3 bases from V and 8 bases from J, leaving 10 bases between. This CDR3 spans 12 amino acids. Per germline, CDR1 SEHNR and CDR2 FQNEAQ (reference sequence). DNA for the CDR3: TGTGCCAGCAGCTTCACCGACAGGGAAGCTTTCTTT. Translated, it gives CASSFTDREAFF.

This rearrangement joins TRBV2 to TRBJ1-5; 11 bases are shared with TRBD1. There are 14 residues in the CDR3. The V gene end was trimmed by 4 bases and the J gene end by 8 bases; junction bases not matched to a gene: 4. From germline, CDR1 is SNHLY and CDR2 FYNNEI. CDR3 coding DNA: TGTGCCAGCAGTGGGACAGGGGGCGTAGAGCCCCAGCATTTT. This sequence encodes CASSGTGGVEPQHF.

V is TRBV5-1 and J is TRBJ2-7; D could derive from TRBD1 or TRBD2 (5 bases each). Trimming left V 3 bases short and J 3 bases short, with 16 bases between. This CDR3 region has 15 residues. Germline assignment: CDR1 SGHRS and CDR2 YFSETQ. The CDR3 sequence is CASSSGTARFYEQYF. As DNA, the CDR3 is TGCGCCAGCAGCTCCGGGACGGCGCGTTTCTACGAGCAGTACTTC. The entire variable domain, with the rest obtained from reference TRBV5-1 and TRBJ2-7, is as follows: KAGVTQTPRYLIKTRGQQVTLSCSPISGHRSVSWYQQTPGQGLQFLFEYFSETQRNKGNFPGRFSGRQFSNSRSEMNVSTLELGDSALYLCASSSGTARFYEQYFGPGTRLTVT.

This chain connects TRBV7-9 to TRBJ2-1, with TRBD2 matching over 9 bases. Germline lookup yields CDR1 SEHNR and CDR2 FQNEAQ (reference sequence). With V trimmed by 5 bases and J by 3 bases, 5 bases remained unmatched. This CDR3 is 15 amino acids long. The CDR3 region is CASSRAGGFYNEQFF. CDR3 coding DNA: TGTGCCAGCAGCCGAGCGGGGGGCTTCTACAATGAGCAGTTCTTC.

The V and J genes are TRBV18 and TRBJ2-7, with a possible D match to TRBD1 (5 bases). Germline CDR1 is KGHSH and CDR2 is LQKENI. V was shortened by 5 bases and J by 7 bases, with 12 bases between the two germline ends. The CDR3 length is 12 residues. For the CDR3, the DNA is TGTGCCAGCTCATCCAGGGTTGGGGAGCAGTACTTC. As protein: CASSSRVGEQYF.

The chain joins TRBV9 to TRBJ2-1; D is uncertain. V was shortened by 0 bases and J by 4 bases, with 11 bases between the two germline ends. The CDR3 is 15 amino acids. Germline V gene sequence: CDR1 SGDLS, CDR2 YYNGEE. CDR3 coding DNA: TGTGCCAGCAGCGTAGACTACGCACCTTACAATGAGCAGTTCTTC. Translation: CASSVDYAPYNEQFF.

The V and J genes are TRBV2 and TRBJ2-5; D might be TRBD2 (6 bases). Trimming cost V 5 bases and J 1 base, with 11 bases left between them. Germline lookup yields CDR1 SNHLY and CDR2 FYNNEI. The length of the CDR3 is 14 residues. The CDR3 sequence is CASSRDSIQETQYF. DNA of the CDR3: TGTGCCAGCAGTAGGGACTCGATCCAAGAGACCCAGTACTTC.

The chain uses TRBV28 and TRBJ1-2; the D is unclear. Trimming removed 1 base from V and 8 bases from J, with 11 bases in between. The CDR3 sequence is 13 residues long. Germline assignment: CDR1 MDHEN and CDR2 SYDVKM. In DNA form, the CDR3 reads TGTGCCAGCAGTTTATTTGGGGTGAGGGGCTACACCTTC. It specifies CASSLFGVRGYTF.

This chain's CDR3 is CASRATSGWSSYEQYF. As DNA, the CDR3 is TGTGCCAGCAGGGCTACTAGCGGGTGGAGCTCCTACGAGCAGTACTTC. The gene calls are TRBV7-2 and TRBJ2-7, with 9 bases identical to TRBD2. V shed 6 bases and J 0 bases; nucleotides not matched to a gene: 9. There are 16 residues in the CDR3. CDR1 is SGHTA, CDR2 FQGNSA, per germline.